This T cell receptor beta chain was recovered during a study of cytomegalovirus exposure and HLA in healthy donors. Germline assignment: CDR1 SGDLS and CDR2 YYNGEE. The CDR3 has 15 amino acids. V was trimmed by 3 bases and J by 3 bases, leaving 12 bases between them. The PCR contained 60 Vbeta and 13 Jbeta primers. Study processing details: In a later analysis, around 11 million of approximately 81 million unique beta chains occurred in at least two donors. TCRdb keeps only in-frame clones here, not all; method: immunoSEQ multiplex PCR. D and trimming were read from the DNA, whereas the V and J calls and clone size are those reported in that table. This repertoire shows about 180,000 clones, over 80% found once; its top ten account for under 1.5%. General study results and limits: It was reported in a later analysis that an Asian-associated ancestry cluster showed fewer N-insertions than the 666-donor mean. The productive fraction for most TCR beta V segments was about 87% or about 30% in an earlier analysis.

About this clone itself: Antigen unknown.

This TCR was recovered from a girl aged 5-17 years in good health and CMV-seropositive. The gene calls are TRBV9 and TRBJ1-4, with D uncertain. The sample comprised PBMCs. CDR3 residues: CASSDRTGANEKLFF. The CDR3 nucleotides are TGTGCCAGCAGCGACCGGACGGGAGCTAATGAAAAACTGTTTTTT. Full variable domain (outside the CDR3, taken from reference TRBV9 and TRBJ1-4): DSGVTQTPKHLITATGQRVTLRCSPRSGDLSVYWYQQSLDQGLQFLIQYYNGEERAKGNILERFSAQQFPDLHSELNLSSLELGDSALYFCASSDRTGANEKLFFGSGTQLSVL.